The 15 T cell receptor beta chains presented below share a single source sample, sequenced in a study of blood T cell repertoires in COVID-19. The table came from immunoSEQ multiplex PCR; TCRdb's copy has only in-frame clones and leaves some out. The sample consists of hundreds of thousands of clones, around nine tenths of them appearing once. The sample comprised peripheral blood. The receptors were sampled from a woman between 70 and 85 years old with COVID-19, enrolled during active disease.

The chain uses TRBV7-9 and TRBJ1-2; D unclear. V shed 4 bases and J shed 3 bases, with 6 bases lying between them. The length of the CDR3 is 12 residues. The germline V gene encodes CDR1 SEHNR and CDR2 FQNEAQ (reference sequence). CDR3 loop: CASSSRDYGYTF. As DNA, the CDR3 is TGTGCCAGCAGCTCCCGGGACTATGGCTACACCTTC.

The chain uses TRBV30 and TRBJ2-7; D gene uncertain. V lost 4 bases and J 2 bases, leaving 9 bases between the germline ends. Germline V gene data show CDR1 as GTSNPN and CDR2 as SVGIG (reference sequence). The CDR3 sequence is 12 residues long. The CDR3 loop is CAWTGGTYEQYF. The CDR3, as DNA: TGTGCCTGGACCGGCGGTACCTACGAGCAGTACTTC.

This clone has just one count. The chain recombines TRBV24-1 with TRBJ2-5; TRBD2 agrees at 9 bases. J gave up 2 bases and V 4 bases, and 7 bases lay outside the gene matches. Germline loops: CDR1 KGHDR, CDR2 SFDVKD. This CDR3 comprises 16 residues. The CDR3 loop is CATSDVSGSWQETQYF. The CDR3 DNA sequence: TGTGCCACCAGTGACGTTAGCGGGAGCTGGCAAGAGACCCAGTACTTC.

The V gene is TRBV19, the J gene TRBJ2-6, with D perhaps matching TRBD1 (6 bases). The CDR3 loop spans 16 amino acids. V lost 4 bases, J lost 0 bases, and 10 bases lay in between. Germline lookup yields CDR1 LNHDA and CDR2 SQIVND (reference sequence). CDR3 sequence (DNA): TGTGCCAGTAGTAACGGACAGAGCTCTGGGGCCAACGTCCTGACTTTC. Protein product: CASSNGQSSGANVLTF. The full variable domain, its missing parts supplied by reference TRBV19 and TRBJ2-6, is DGGITQSPKYLFRKEGQNVTLSCEQNLNHDAMYWYRQDPGQGLRLIYYSQIVNDFQKGDIAEGYSVSREKKESFPLTVTSAQKNPTAFYLCASSNGQSSGANVLTFGAGSRLTVL.

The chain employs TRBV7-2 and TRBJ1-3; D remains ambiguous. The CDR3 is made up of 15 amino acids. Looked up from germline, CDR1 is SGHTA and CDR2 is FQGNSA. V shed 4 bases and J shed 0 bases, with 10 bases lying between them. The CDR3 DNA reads TGTGCCAGCAGCTCCCAGGTTAGCTCTGGAAACACCATATATTTT. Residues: CASSSQVSSGNTIYF.

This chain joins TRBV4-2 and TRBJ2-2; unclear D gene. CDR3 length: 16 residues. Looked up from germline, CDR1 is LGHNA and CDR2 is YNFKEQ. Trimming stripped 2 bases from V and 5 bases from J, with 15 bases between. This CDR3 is CASSQQARYATGELFF. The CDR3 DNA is TGTGCCAGCAGCCAACAGGCGCGTTATGCGACCGGGGAGCTGTTTTTT.

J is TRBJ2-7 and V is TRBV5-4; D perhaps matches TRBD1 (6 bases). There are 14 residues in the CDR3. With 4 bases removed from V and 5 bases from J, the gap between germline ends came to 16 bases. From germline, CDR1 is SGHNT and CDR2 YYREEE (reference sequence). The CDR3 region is CASSLAGVRNEQYF. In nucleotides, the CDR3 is TGTGCCAGCAGCCTTGCAGGGGTAAGGAACGAGCAGTACTTC. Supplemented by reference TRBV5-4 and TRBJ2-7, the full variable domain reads ETGVTQSPTHLIKTRGQQVTLRCSSQSGHNTVSWYQQALGQGPQFIFQYYREEENGRGNFPPRFSGLQFPNYSSELNVNALELDDSALYLCASSLAGVRNEQYFGPGTRLTVT.

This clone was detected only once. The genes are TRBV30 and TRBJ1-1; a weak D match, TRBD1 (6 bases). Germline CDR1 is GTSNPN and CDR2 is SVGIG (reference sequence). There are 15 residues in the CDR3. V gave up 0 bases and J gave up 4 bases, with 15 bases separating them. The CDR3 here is CAWSVGGRHGTEAFF. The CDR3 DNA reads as TGTGCCTGGAGTGTAGGGGGAAGACACGGCACTGAAGCTTTCTTT.

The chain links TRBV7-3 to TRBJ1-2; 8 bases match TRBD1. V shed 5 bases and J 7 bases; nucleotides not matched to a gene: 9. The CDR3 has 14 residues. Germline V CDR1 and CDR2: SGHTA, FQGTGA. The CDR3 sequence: CASSPGGQGGGYTF. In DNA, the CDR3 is TGTGCCAGCAGCCCCGGCGGACAGGGCGGTGGCTACACCTTC.

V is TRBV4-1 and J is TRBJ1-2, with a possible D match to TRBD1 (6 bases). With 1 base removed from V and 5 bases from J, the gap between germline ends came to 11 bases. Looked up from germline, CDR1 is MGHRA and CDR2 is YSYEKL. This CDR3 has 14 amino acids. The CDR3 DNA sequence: TGCGCCAGCAGCCAAGCAGGGGTTTTTTATGGCTACACCTTC. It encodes CASSQAGVFYGYTF.

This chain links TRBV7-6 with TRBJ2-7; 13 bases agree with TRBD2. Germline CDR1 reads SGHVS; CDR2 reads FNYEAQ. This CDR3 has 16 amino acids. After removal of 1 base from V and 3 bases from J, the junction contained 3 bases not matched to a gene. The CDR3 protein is CASSLGGTSGDYEQYF. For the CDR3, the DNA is TGTGCCAGCAGCTTAGGTGGGACTAGCGGGGACTACGAGCAGTACTTC.

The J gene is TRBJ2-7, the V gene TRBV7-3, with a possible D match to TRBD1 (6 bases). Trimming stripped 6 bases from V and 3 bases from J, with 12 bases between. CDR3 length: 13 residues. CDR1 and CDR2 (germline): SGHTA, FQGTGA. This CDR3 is CASSSGQHYEQYF. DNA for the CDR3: TGTGCCAGCAGTTCGGGACAACACTACGAGCAGTACTTC.

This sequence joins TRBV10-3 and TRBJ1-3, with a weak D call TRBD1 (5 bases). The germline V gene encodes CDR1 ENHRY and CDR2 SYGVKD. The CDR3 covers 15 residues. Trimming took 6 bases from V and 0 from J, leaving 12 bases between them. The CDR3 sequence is CAIRERGSSGNTIYF. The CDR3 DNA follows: TGTGCCATCAGGGAGCGGGGGTCCTCTGGAAACACCATATATTTT.

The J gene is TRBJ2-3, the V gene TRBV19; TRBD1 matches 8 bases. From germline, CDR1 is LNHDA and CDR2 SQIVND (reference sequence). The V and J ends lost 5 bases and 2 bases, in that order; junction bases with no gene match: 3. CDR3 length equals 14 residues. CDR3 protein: CASSGQGSTDTQYF. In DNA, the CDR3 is TGTGCCAGTAGTGGACAGGGTTCCACAGATACGCAGTATTTT.

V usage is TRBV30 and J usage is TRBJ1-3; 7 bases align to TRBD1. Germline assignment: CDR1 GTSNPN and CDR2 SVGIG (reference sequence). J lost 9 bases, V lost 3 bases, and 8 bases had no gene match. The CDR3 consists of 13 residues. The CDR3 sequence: CAWRGGQWSTIYF. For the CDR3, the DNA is TGTGCCTGGAGAGGGGGACAGTGGAGCACCATATATTTT.